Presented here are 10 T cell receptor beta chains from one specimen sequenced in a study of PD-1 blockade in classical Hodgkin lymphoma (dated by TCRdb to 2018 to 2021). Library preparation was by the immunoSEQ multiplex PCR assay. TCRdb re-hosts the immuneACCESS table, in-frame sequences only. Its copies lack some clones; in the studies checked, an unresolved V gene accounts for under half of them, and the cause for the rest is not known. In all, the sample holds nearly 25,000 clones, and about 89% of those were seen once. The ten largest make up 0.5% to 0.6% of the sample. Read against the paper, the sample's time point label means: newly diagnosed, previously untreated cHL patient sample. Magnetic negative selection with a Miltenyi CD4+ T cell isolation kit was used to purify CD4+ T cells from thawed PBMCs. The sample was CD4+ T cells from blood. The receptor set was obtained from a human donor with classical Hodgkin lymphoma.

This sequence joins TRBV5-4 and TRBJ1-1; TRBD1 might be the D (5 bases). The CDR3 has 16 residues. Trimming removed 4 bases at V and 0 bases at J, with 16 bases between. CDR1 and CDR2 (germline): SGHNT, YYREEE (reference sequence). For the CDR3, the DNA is TGTGCCAGCAGCATGGGACGAGGATCGGTGAACACTGAAGCTTTCTTT. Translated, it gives CASSMGRGSVNTEAFF.

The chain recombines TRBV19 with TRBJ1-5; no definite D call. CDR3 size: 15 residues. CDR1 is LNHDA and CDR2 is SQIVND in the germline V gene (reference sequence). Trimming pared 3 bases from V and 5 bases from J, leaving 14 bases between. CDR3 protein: CASSMEQSYDQPQHF. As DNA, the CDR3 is TGTGCCAGTAGTATGGAGCAGTCGTACGATCAGCCCCAGCATTTT.

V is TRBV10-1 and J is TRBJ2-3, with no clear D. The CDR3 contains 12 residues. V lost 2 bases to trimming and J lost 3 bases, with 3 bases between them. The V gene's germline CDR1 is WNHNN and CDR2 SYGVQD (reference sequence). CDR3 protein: CASSEGTDTQYF. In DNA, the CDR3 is TGCGCCAGCAGTGAGGGGACAGATACGCAGTATTTT.

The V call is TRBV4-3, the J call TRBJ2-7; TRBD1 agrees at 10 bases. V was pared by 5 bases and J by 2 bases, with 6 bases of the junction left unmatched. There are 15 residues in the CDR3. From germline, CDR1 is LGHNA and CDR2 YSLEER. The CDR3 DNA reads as TGCGCCAGCAGCGTCCGGGACAGGGGCCCCTACGAGCAGTACTTC. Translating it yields CASSVRDRGPYEQYF.

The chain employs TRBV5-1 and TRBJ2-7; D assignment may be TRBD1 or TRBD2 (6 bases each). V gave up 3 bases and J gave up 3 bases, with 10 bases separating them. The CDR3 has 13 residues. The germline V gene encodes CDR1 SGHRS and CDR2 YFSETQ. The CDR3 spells CASSSRDNYEQYF. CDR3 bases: TGCGCCAGCAGCTCGCGGGACAACTACGAGCAGTACTTC. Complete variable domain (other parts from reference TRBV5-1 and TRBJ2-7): KAGVTQTPRYLIKTRGQQVTLSCSPISGHRSVSWYQQTPGQGLQFLFEYFSETQRNKGNFPGRFSGRQFSNSRSEMNVSTLELGDSALYLCASSSRDNYEQYFGPGTRLTVT.

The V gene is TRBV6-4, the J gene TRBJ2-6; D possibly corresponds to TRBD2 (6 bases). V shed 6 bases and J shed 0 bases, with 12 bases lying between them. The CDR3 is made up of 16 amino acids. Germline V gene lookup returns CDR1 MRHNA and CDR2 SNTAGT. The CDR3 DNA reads TGTGCCAGCAGAGAACCGGGGGACTCTGGGGCCAACGTCCTGACTTTC. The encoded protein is CASREPGDSGANVLTF.

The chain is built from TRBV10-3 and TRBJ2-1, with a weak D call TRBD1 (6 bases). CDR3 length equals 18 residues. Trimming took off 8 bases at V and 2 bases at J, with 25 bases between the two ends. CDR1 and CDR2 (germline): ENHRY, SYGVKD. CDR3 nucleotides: TGTGCCATCCCCCCCCGGGGACACCCTAATCAGCCCTACAATGAGCAGTTCTTC. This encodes CAIPPRGHPNQPYNEQFF.

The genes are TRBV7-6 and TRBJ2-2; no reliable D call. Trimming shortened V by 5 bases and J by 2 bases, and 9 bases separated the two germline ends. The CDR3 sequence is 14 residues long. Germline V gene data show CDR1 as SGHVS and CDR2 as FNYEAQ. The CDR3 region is CASSLTINTGELFF. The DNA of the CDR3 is TGTGCCAGCAGCCTCACTATAAACACCGGGGAGCTGTTTTTT.

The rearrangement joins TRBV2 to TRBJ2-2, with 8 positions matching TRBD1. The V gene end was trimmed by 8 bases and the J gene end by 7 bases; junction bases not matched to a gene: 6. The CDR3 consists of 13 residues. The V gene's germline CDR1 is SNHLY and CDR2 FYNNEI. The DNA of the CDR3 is TGTGCCAGCGCCCAGGGGGCTGTCGGGGAGCTGTTTTTT. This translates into CASAQGAVGELFF.

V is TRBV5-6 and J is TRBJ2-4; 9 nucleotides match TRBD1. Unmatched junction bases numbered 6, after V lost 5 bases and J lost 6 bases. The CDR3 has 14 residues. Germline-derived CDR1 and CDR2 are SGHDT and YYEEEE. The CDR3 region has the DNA TGTGCCAGCAGACAAACAGGGGGCATAAACATTCAGTACTTC. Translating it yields CASRQTGGINIQYF.